These 31 T cell receptor beta chains were all obtained from the same sample, sequenced in a study of blood T cell repertoires in COVID-19. The method was immunoSEQ multiplex PCR; TCRdb's version includes in-frame clones alone and lacks a portion of them. The sample lists some 160,000 clones; approximately 91% were seen once. What was sequenced was peripheral blood. These receptors were collected from a man aged 18 to 30 with acute or convalescent COVID-19.

The J gene is TRBJ2-7, the V gene TRBV5-5; the match to TRBD1 covers 7 bases. The ends lost 0 bases at V and 2 bases at J; junction bases unmatched: 2. Germline V gene sequence: CDR1 SGHKS, CDR2 YYEKEE (reference sequence). The CDR3 loop spans 14 amino acids. This chain's CDR3 is CASSLVDRAYEQYF. The CDR3 coding sequence is TGTGCCAGCAGCTTGGTCGACAGGGCCTACGAGCAGTACTTC.

The V gene is TRBV15, the J gene TRBJ1-2, with 7 bases aligning to TRBD1. The CDR3 extends over 15 amino acids. Losses at the gene ends were 0 bases for V and 8 bases for J; bases not matched to a gene: 9. CDR1 is LNHNV and CDR2 is YYDKDF in the germline V gene (reference sequence). The CDR3 DNA is TGTGCCACCAGCAGAGATAGGAAGGGGGCGAGCGGCTACACCTTC. Translation gives CATSRDRKGASGYTF.

This rearrangement joins TRBV30 to TRBJ1-1, with 7 bases aligning to TRBD1. Germline CDR1 is GTSNPN and CDR2 is SVGIG (reference sequence). V lost 7 bases to trimming and J lost 7 bases; unmatched junction nucleotides: 9. The CDR3 consists of 12 residues. This CDR3 reads CAYRTGPREAFF. The CDR3, as DNA: TGTGCCTACCGGACAGGCCCCCGTGAAGCTTTCTTT.

The CDR3 here is CASSSTGTGLQPQHF. In nucleotides, the CDR3 is TGTGCCAGCAGCTCTACGGGGACAGGGCTTCAGCCCCAGCATTTT. V gene TRBV7-8 combines with J gene TRBJ1-5, with 9 bases aligning to TRBD1. The CDR3 is 15 amino acids. The V segment lost 4 bases and the J segment 6 bases; nucleotides outside the gene matches: 7. Germline V gives CDR1 SGHVS, CDR2 FQNEAQ. Full variable domain (rest looked up from reference TRBV7-8 and TRBJ1-5): GAGVSQSPRYKVAKRGQDVALRCDPISGHVSLFWYQQALGQGPEFLTYFQNEAQLDKSGLPSDRFFAERPEGSVSTLKIQRTQQEDSAVYLCASSSTGTGLQPQHFGDGTRLSIL.

In its sample, this clone was seen once. The V and J genes are TRBV19 and TRBJ1-2; tentative D call: TRBD1 (5 bases). The CDR3 consists of 12 residues. CDR1 is LNHDA, CDR2 SQIVND, per germline (reference sequence). The ends were cut back, 10 bases at V and 4 bases at J, with 13 bases in the middle. For the CDR3, the DNA is TGTGCCACCCACGGGGGGGGCTATGGCTACACCTTC. Encoded protein: CATHGGGYGYTF.

This chain joins TRBV2 and TRBJ1-2; D call uncertain. Germline V gene data show CDR1 as SNHLY and CDR2 as FYNNEI. Trimming removed 9 bases from V and 8 bases from J, with 19 bases in between. This CDR3 is 13 amino acids long. The CDR3 reads CASDLGGIVGYTF. In DNA, the CDR3 is TGTGCCAGTGACCTAGGAGGGATAGTAGGCTACACCTTC.

CDR3 nucleotides: TGCGCCAGCAGCTTGGACGGGAGTCAGGGGGCGTCCGAGCAGTACTTC. The encoded protein is CASSLDGSQGASEQYF. The gene calls are TRBV5-1 and TRBJ2-7, with 8 bases aligning to TRBD1. Germline V gene data show CDR1 as SGHRS and CDR2 as YFSETQ. V was clipped by 0 bases and J by 6 bases; unmatched bases: 11. The CDR3 totals 16 residues.

V and J are TRBV7-8 and TRBJ2-1; 14 bases fit TRBD2. Germline CDR1 and CDR2: SGHVS and FQNEAQ. J gave up 0 bases and V 4 bases, and 8 bases lay outside the gene matches. There are 19 residues in the CDR3. The CDR3 DNA reads TGTGCCAGCAGCTCGGGGACTAGCGGGAGACATAGCTCCTACAATGAGCAGTTCTTC. Its translation is CASSSGTSGRHSSYNEQFF.

The chain combines TRBV7-6 with TRBJ1-2; 8 nucleotides match TRBD1. Germline lookup yields CDR1 SGHVS and CDR2 FNYEAQ. This CDR3 is 12 amino acids long. The V and J ends lost 5 bases and 8 bases, in that order; junction bases with no gene match: 4. CDR3 in amino acids: CASSPDREGYTF. The CDR3 nucleotides read TGTGCCAGCAGCCCGGACAGGGAGGGCTACACCTTC.

The rearrangement joins TRBV9 to TRBJ2-1; 7 positions agree with TRBD2. V shed 0 bases, J shed 7 bases, and the junction held 7 bases outside the gene matches. The CDR3 runs 15 residues. Germline CDR1 reads SGDLS; CDR2 reads YYNGEE. The CDR3 region has the DNA TGTGCCAGCAGCGTAGTTTCTAGCGGAATGAATGAGCAGTTCTTC. Translation: CASSVVSSGMNEQFF.

This chain joins TRBV3-1 (or the pseudogene TRBV3-2) and TRBJ2-5, with D possibly being TRBD2 (7 bases). Germline CDR1 LGHDT, CDR2 YNNKEL (reference sequence). The ends were cut back, 1 base at V and 4 bases at J, with 19 bases in the middle. The CDR3 has 17 residues. DNA of the CDR3: TGTGCCAGCAGCCAAGTATCCCTGGTGAGGGGGGGAGAGACCCAGTACTTC. It codes for CASSQVSLVRGGETQYF.

This chain connects TRBV28 to TRBJ2-1; TRBD1 might be the D (6 bases). CDR1 MDHEN and CDR2 SYDVKM come from the germline V gene. With 1 base removed from V and 4 bases from J, the gap between germline ends came to 11 bases. There are 15 residues in the CDR3. In DNA form, the CDR3 reads TGTGCCAGCAGTTTATTGGGGGCCGATTACAATGAGCAGTTCTTC. It is translated as CASSLLGADYNEQFF.

V and J are TRBV3-1 (or the pseudogene TRBV3-2) and TRBJ2-1, with 8 bases lining up with TRBD2. The CDR3 consists of 14 residues. Germline-derived CDR1 and CDR2 are LGHDT and YNNKEL (reference sequence). V was pared by 4 bases and J by 7 bases, with 6 bases of the junction left unmatched. The CDR3 DNA follows: TGTGCCAGCAGCCCCGCCGGGACTAGAAATGAGCAGTTCTTC. Translated, it gives CASSPAGTRNEQFF.

The rearrangement joins TRBV7-9 to TRBJ1-6; TRBD1 aligns across 9 bases. The CDR3 has 15 residues. CDR1 SEHNR and CDR2 FQNEAQ come from the germline V gene (reference sequence). V shed 4 bases and J 9 bases; nucleotides not matched to a gene: 7. The CDR3 sequence: CASSSGTGYVSPLHF. As DNA, the CDR3 is TGTGCCAGCAGCTCCGGGACAGGGTACGTTTCACCCCTCCACTTT.

This sequence joins TRBV2 and TRBJ1-4; no definite D call. From germline, CDR1 is SNHLY and CDR2 FYNNEI. The germline V and J ends were trimmed by 7 bases and 5 bases, with 17 bases remaining between them. This CDR3 contains 15 residues. The CDR3 region is CASTRSRTGNEKLFF. CDR3 nucleotide sequence: TGTGCCAGCACCCGATCTAGGACGGGGAATGAAAAACTGTTTTTT.

The rearrangement links TRBV7-2 to TRBJ1-1; TRBD1 is a possible D gene (6 bases). There are 15 residues in the CDR3. Germline assignment: CDR1 SGHTA and CDR2 FQGNSA. V was cut by 2 bases and J by 5 bases, with 15 bases left in between. CDR3 sequence reads: CASSLRGAQMTEAFF. In DNA form, the CDR3 reads TGTGCCAGCAGCTTACGGGGGGCGCAGATGACTGAAGCTTTCTTT.

The chain recombines TRBV11-2 with TRBJ1-6; D gene unclear. V gave up 5 bases and J gave up 0 bases, with 11 bases separating them. This CDR3 comprises 16 residues. Germline loops: CDR1 SGHAT, CDR2 FQNNGV. The chain's CDR3 is CASSPLEGSYNSPLHF. CDR3 DNA sequence: TGTGCCAGCAGCCCCTTGGAGGGCTCCTATAATTCACCCCTCCACTTT.

The DNA of the CDR3 is TGCGCCAGCATCCCCAGGGCAGGGGTCAACACTGAAGCTTTCTTT. Translated: CASIPRAGVNTEAFF. The chain recombines TRBV4-1 with TRBJ1-1, with D perhaps TRBD1 (6 bases). The CDR3 runs to 15 residues. Germline V CDR1 and CDR2: MGHRA, YSYEKL. V lost 7 bases, J lost 2 bases, and 17 bases lay in between.

This chain connects TRBV6-5 to TRBJ2-7; D possibly corresponds to TRBD2 (7 bases). The CDR3 consists of 15 residues. CDR1 MNHEY and CDR2 SVGAGI come from the germline V gene. V was trimmed by 10 bases and J by 2 bases, leaving 21 bases between them. Written as DNA, the CDR3 is TGTGCCACCACACGGAGGGAGGGACATCCCTACGAGCAGTACTTC. Its translation: CATTRREGHPYEQYF.

The chain carries TRBV2 and TRBJ2-1, with D tentatively TRBD1 (5 bases). Trimming left V 7 bases short and J 6 bases short, with 13 bases between. CDR3 length: 13 amino acids. The germline V gene has CDR1 SNHLY and CDR2 FYNNEI. The CDR3 here is CASTLQGSNEQFF. The CDR3 nucleotides are TGTGCCAGCACATTGCAGGGATCCAATGAGCAGTTCTTC.

V gene TRBV11-3 combines with J gene TRBJ1-1; 7 bases line up with TRBD1. This CDR3 has 15 residues. Per germline, CDR1 SGHNT and CDR2 YENEEA. Losses at the gene ends were 0 bases for V and 3 bases for J; bases not matched to a gene: 4. CDR3 loop: CASSLDGQDHTEAFF. DNA for the CDR3: TGTGCCAGCAGCTTAGATGGACAGGACCACACTGAAGCTTTCTTT.

The rearrangement uses TRBV25-1 and TRBJ2-5, with a possible D match to TRBD1 (6 bases). This CDR3 contains 15 residues. With 5 bases removed from V and 2 bases from J, the gap between germline ends came to 15 bases. Germline V gene sequence: CDR1 MGHDK, CDR2 SYGVNS. As DNA, the CDR3 is TGTGCCAGCAGTTCACGACAGGTTCTACAAGAGACCCAGTACTTC. Protein product: CASSSRQVLQETQYF.

This chain joins TRBV5-5 and TRBJ2-1, with D possibly being TRBD2 (5 bases). The CDR3 has 13 residues. V was trimmed by 0 bases and J by 4 bases, leaving 5 bases between them. Germline V CDR1 and CDR2: SGHKS, YYEKEE (reference sequence). CDR3 region: CASSLGLYNEQFF. CDR3 bases: TGTGCCAGCAGCTTGGGACTATACAATGAGCAGTTCTTC.

The chain is built from TRBV10-2 and TRBJ1-4; 7 bases match TRBD1. Germline V CDR1 and CDR2: WSHSY, SAAADI. This CDR3 has 15 residues. The trim removed 2 bases at V and 5 bases at J, leaving 5 bases unmatched. The CDR3: CASSEGGQWNEKLFF. CDR3 DNA sequence: TGCGCCAGCAGTGAGGGGGGACAGTGGAATGAAAAACTGTTTTTT.

For this clone: One end of the junction varies from germline; a read error may be responsible. The chain recombines TRBV5-6 with TRBJ1-6; 7 bases match TRBD1. Germline V gene data show CDR1 as SGHDT and CDR2 as YYEEEE. The CDR3 runs 14 residues. The CDR3 loop is CASSLDRYNSPLHF. CDR3 nucleotide sequence: TGTGCCAGCAGTTTGGACAGGTATAATTCACCCCTCCACTTT.

This chain links TRBV5-1 with TRBJ1-1; the D is unclear. V lost 4 bases and J 2 bases, leaving 15 bases between the germline ends. CDR1 SGHRS and CDR2 YFSETQ come from the germline V gene. This CDR3 has 15 amino acids. The CDR3 loop reads CASSPGWADNTEAFF. CDR3 bases: TGCGCCAGCAGCCCCGGCTGGGCAGATAACACTGAAGCTTTCTTT.

This chain uses TRBV3-1 (or the pseudogene TRBV3-2) with TRBJ1-1, with TRBD1 matching 12 bases. The V gene's germline CDR1 is LGHDT and CDR2 YNNKEL (reference sequence). The CDR3 has 18 amino acids. Germline trimming cut 1 base from V and 4 bases from J; bases unmatched to any gene: 10. The CDR3 nucleotides are TGTGCCAGCAGCCAAGTTCGGGGGACAGGGGGCCGTAGCACTGAAGCTTTCTTT. This translates into CASSQVRGTGGRSTEAFF.

The chain employs TRBV2 and TRBJ1-1, with D unresolved. V dropped 7 bases and J dropped 4 bases, with 16 bases sitting between them. Looked up from germline, CDR1 is SNHLY and CDR2 is FYNNEI. The CDR3 contains 14 residues. The CDR3 is CASNLILPGTEAFF. The CDR3 coding sequence is TGTGCCAGCAATCTTATCTTACCCGGCACTGAAGCTTTCTTT.

The chain is built from TRBV10-2 and TRBJ2-7, with 8 bases lining up with TRBD1. Trimming cost V 6 bases and J 1 base; bases outside gene matches: 14. The CDR3 length is 17 residues. Germline lookup yields CDR1 WSHSY and CDR2 SAAADI. The CDR3 DNA is TGCGCCAGCAGCCAGGGGGCCTCGGCGGCCTGGTCCTACGAGCAGTACTTC. Its protein product is CASSQGASAAWSYEQYF.

This clone was observed a few times. The chain is built from TRBV11-2 and TRBJ1-2; TRBD1 might be the D (6 bases). Per germline, CDR1 SGHAT and CDR2 FQNNGV. V shed 1 base and J shed 0 bases, with 12 bases lying between them. The CDR3 covers 16 residues. CDR3 sequence: CASSLVGGRANYGYTF. As DNA, the CDR3 is TGTGCCAGCAGCTTAGTTGGGGGCAGAGCTAACTATGGCTACACCTTC.

The chain employs TRBV3-1 (or the pseudogene TRBV3-2) and TRBJ2-2, with 14 bases lining up with TRBD2. With 4 bases clipped from V and 3 bases from J, the junction kept 7 bases outside the gene matches. The CDR3 totals 18 residues. From germline, CDR1 is LGHDT and CDR2 YNNKEL (reference sequence). The CDR3 coding sequence is TGTGCCAGCAGCCTAAGACTAGCGGGGGGGCCTGACACCGGGGAGCTGTTTTTT. As protein: CASSLRLAGGPDTGELFF.